This TCR beta chain was found in a study of shared clonotypes between healthy human individuals. Turning to this clone: Its matching antigen is unknown.

This CDR3 has 15 residues. V was cut by 3 bases and J by 0 bases, with 9 bases left in between. Germline V lookup: CDR1 KGHSH, CDR2 LQKENI. Donors, healthy HIV-negative adults, lacked recent acute infections or vaccinations. CD4+ cells underwent separation, giving CD45RA+ naive and CD45RA-negative memory subsets. TCRdb keeps only in-frame clones here, not all; method: immunoSEQ multiplex PCR. The sample yields a few million clones, more than 90% seen once. General study points: Of the naive CD4 clonotypes, approximately 5% were shared across a handful of donors.

This chain uses TRBV18 with TRBJ2-1, with D hard to call. Sequenced input: naive CD4+ T cells sorted from blood. Indicated subset: CD45RA+ positively selected. The source is a man younger than 30 in good health. The CDR3: CASSPPGISYNEQFF. The CDR3 DNA sequence: TGTGCCAGCTCACCCCCCGGAATCTCCTACAATGAGCAGTTCTTC.